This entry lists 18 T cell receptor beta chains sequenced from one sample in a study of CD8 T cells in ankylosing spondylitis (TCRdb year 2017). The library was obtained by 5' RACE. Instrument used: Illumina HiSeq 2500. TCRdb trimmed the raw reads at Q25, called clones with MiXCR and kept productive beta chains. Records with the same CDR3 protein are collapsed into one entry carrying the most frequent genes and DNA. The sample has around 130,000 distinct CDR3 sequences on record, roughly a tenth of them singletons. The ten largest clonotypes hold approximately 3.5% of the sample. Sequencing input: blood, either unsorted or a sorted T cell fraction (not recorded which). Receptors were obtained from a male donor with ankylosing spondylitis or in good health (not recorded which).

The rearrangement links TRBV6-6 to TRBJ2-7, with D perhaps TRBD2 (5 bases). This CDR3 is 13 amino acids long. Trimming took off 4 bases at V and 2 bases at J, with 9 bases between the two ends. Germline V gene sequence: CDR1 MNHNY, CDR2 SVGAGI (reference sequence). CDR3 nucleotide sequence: TGTGCCAGCAGTTCGGGATTTACCTACGAGCAGTACTTC. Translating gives CASSSGFTYEQYF.

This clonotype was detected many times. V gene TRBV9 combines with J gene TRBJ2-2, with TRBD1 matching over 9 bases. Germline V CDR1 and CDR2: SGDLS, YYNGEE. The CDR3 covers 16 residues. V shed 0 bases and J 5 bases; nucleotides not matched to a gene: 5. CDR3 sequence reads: CASSVVTGGATGELFF. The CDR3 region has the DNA TGTGCCAGCAGCGTAGTTACAGGGGGCGCGACCGGGGAGCTGTTTTTT.

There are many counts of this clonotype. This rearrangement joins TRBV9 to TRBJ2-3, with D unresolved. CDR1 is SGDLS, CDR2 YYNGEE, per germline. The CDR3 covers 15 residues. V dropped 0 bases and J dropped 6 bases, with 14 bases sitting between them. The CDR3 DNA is TGTGCCAGCAGCGTAGCGATTAGCATAGGCGATACGCAGTATTTT. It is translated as CASSVAISIGDTQYF.

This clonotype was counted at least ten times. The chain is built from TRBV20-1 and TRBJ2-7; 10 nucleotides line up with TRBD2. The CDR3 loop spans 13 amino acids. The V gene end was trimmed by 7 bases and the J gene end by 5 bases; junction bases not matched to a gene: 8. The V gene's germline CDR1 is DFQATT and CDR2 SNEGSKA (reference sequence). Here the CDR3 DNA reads TGCAGTGGGACTAGCGGTGCGCCTAACGAGCAGTACTTC. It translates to CSGTSGAPNEQYF.

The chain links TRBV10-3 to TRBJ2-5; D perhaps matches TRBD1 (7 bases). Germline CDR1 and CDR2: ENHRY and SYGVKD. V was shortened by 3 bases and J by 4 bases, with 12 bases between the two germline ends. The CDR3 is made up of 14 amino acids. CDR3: CAISDRGRRETQYF. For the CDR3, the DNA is TGTGCCATCAGTGACAGGGGGAGGCGAGAGACCCAGTACTTC.

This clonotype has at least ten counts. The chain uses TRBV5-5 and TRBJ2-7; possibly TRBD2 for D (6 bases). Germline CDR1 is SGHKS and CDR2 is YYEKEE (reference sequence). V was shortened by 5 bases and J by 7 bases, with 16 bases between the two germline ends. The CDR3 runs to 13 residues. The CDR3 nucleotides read TGTGCCAGCAGTCCCGGTATGGGGGGAGAGCAGTACTTC. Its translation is CASSPGMGGEQYF.

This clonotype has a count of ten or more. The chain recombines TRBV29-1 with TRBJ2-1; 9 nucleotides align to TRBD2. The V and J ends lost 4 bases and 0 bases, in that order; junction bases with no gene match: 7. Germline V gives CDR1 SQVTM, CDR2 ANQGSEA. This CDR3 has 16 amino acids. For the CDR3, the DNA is TGCAGCGTTGGGGTTAGCGGGAGTGGCTCCTACAATGAGCAGTTCTTC. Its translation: CSVGVSGSGSYNEQFF.

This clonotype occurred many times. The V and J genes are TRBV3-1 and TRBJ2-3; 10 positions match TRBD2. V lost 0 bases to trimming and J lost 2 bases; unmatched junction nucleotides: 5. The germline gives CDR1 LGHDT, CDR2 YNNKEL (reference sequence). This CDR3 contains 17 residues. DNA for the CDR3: TGTGCCAGCAGCCAAGAAGTAGCGGGAGGCCCCACAGATACGCAGTATTTT. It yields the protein CASSQEVAGGPTDTQYF.

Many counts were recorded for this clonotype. The CDR3 region has the DNA TGTGCCAGCAGAACTGACAGGGGAGGCGATGAAAAACTGTTTTTT. This sequence encodes CASRTDRGGDEKLFF. This chain connects TRBV7-9 to TRBJ1-4, with 8 bases lining up with TRBD1. The CDR3 loop spans 15 amino acids. CDR1 and CDR2 (germline): SEHNR, FQNEAQ (reference sequence). V was pared by 6 bases and J by 6 bases, with 9 bases of the junction left unmatched.

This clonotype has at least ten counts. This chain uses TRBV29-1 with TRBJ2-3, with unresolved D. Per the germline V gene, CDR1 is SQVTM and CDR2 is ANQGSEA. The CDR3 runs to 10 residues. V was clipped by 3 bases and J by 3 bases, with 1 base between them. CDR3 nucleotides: TGCAGCGTTGAGACAGATACGCAGTATTTT. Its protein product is CSVETDTQYF.

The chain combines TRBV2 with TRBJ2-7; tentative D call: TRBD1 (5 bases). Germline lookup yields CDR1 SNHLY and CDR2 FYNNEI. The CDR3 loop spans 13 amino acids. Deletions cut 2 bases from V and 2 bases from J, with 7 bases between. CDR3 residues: CASSERTPYEQYF. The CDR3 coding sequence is TGTGCCAGCAGTGAAAGGACACCCTACGAGCAGTACTTC.

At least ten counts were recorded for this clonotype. The DNA of the CDR3 is TGCAGTGGATGGGGGTCGAACACCGGGGAGCTGTTTTTT. Protein: CSGWGSNTGELFF. The chain combines TRBV20-1 with TRBJ2-2, with D perhaps matching TRBD1 or TRBD2 (5 bases each). Trimming pared 7 bases from V and 0 bases from J, leaving 9 bases between. This CDR3 is 13 amino acids long. The germline gives CDR1 DFQATT, CDR2 SNEGSKA (reference sequence).

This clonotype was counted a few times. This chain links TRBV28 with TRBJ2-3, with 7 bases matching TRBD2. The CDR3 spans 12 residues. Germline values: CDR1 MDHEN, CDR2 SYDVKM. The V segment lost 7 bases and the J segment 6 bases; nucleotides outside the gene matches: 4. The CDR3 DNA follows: TGTGCCAGCAATCAGCGGGACGATACGCAGTATTTT. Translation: CASNQRDDTQYF.

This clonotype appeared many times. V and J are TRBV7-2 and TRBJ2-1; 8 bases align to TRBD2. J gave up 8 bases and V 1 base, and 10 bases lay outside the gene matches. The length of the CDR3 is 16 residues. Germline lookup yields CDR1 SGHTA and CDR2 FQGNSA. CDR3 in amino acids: CASSLGGSGGSYEQFF. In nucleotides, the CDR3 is TGTGCCAGCAGCTTAGGGGGATCGGGAGGGAGTTATGAGCAGTTCTTC.

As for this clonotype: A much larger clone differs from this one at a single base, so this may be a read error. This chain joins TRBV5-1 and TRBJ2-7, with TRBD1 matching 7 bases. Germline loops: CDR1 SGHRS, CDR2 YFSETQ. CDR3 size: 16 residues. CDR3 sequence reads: CASSLGSGTEGYKQYF. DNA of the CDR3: TGCGCCAGCAGCTTGGGATCCGGGACAGAAGGCTACAAGCAGTACTTC. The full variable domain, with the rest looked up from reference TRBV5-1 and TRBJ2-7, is KAGVTQTPRYLIKTRGQQVTLSCSPISGHRSVSWYQQTPGQGLQFLFEYFSETQRNKGNFPGRFSGRQFSNSRSEMNVSTLELGDSALYLCASSLGSGTEGYKQYFGPGTRLTVT.

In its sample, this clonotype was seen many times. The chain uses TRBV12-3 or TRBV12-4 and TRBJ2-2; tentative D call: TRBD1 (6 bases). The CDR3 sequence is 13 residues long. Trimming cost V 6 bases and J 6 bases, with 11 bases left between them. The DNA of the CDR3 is TGTGCCAGCAGCGTGACAGGCCCCGGGGAGCTGTTTTTT. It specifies CASSVTGPGELFF.

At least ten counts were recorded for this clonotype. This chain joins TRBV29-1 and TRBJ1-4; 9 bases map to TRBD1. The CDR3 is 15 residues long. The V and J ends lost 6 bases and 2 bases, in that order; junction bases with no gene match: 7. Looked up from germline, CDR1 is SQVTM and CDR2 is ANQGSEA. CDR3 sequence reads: CSVGTGGRTNEKLFF. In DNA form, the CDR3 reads TGCAGCGTCGGCACAGGGGGCCGCACTAATGAAAAACTGTTTTTT.

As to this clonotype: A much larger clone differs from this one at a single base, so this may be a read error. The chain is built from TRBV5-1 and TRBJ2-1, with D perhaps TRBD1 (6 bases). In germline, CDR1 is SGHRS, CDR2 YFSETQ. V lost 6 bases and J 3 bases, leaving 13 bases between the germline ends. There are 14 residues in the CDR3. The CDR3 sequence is CASTLWTDYNEQFF. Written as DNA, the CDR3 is TGCGCCAGCACCCTCTGGACAGACTACAATGAGCAGTTCTTC. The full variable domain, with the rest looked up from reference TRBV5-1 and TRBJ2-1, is KAGVTQTPRYLIKTRGQQVTLSCSPISGHRSVSWYQQTPGQGLQFLFEYFSETQRNKGNFPGRFSGRQFSNSRSEMNVSTLELGDSALYLCASTLWTDYNEQFFGPGTRLTVL.